This T cell receptor beta chain was captured by sequencing in a study of cytomegalovirus exposure and HLA in healthy donors. Primers included in the PCR were 60 Vbeta and 13 Jbeta primers. Study processing details: An analysis that came later counted some 80 million unique TCR beta chains, approximately 12 million shared. Sequencing used immunoSEQ multiplex PCR; TCRdb keeps in-frame clones, though not all of them. The V and J calls and clone size were taken over from that table, and D and trimming were inferred from the DNA. Of over 75,000 clones detected, over 60% appear once; the ten largest clones hold around 3.5%. The sequencing input was PBMCs. This clonotype originated in a male donor in good health and CMV-seropositive.

Here the CDR3 DNA reads TGTGCCAGCAGCTCGGGACAGGGAACTAACACTGAAGCTTTCTTT. This translates into CASSSGQGTNTEAFF. V gene TRBV7-9 combines with J gene TRBJ1-1, with 9 bases identical to TRBD1. The CDR3 consists of 15 residues. Germline loops: CDR1 SEHNR, CDR2 FQNEAQ (reference sequence). The J segment lost 2 bases and the V segment lost 4 bases, leaving 5 bases of the junction unmatched.